The 21 T cell receptor beta chains in this list originate from one sample, sequenced in a study of identical twins. Each CDR3 protein gets one entry after TCRdb re-called the 5' RACE reads with MiXCR. The sample has more than 650,000 distinct CDR3 sequences; approximately 6.1% are singletons. Sequences were obtained from naive T cells sorted from blood. The receptor set was obtained from a man aged 18 to 29 in good health.

The CDR3 coding sequence is TGTGCCAGCAGTGAATTCGGGGGACCCGGGGAGCTGTTTTTT. This sequence encodes CASSEFGGPGELFF. The genes are TRBV25-1 and TRBJ2-2; perhaps TRBD2 as D (6 bases). Looked up from germline, CDR1 is MGHDK and CDR2 is SYGVNS. Between the trimmed V and J ends, which lost 1 base and 6 bases, there was a span of 9 bases. The CDR3 is 14 residues long.

There are many counts of this clonotype. The V and J genes are TRBV20-1 and TRBJ2-5; D not certain. Germline CDR1 reads DFQATT; CDR2 reads SNEGSKA (reference sequence). The CDR3 covers 14 residues. V dropped 6 bases and J dropped 1 base, with 15 bases sitting between them. The CDR3 region has the DNA TGCAGTGCCCTGCCCGTGGGTTTCCAAGAGACCCAGTACTTC. Translated, it gives CSALPVGFQETQYF.

This clonotype has just a few counts. The gene calls are TRBV20-1 and TRBJ2-1; TRBD1 might be the D (7 bases). CDR1 and CDR2 from the germline V gene are DFQATT and SNEGSKA (reference sequence). The CDR3 loop spans 14 amino acids. CDR3 DNA sequence: TGCAGACCATCCAGGGGGGTCTCCTACAATGAGCAGTTCTTC. Protein product: CRPSRGVSYNEQFF.

This clonotype was observed a few times. The gene calls are TRBV7-9 and TRBJ2-1, with TRBD2 identical over 9 bases. Germline V gene data show CDR1 as SEHNR and CDR2 as FQNEAQ (reference sequence). CDR3 length equals 15 residues. J lost 4 bases, V lost 5 bases, and 6 bases had no gene match. Here the CDR3 DNA reads TGTGCCAGCAGCCACCAGGCGGGAGGGTACAATGAGCAGTTCTTC. Its protein product is CASSHQAGGYNEQFF.

The chain combines TRBV12-3 or TRBV12-4 with TRBJ1-4, with TRBD1 as a possible D gene (5 bases). The V end lost 7 bases, the J end lost 0 bases, and 12 bases lay between the germline ends. This CDR3 has 15 amino acids. CDR3 protein: CASTPGFATNEKLFF. The CDR3 DNA reads as TGTGCCAGCACACCAGGGTTTGCAACTAATGAAAAACTGTTTTTT.

Ten or more counts support this clonotype. The chain recombines TRBV12-3 or TRBV12-4 with TRBJ2-7; TRBD1 matches 8 bases. Trimming removed 4 bases from V and 5 bases from J; junction bases left unmatched: 10. This CDR3 has 15 amino acids. The CDR3 here is CASSSGDRRGDEQYF. The CDR3 region has the DNA TGTGCCAGCAGTTCCGGGGACAGGCGAGGGGACGAGCAGTACTTC.

Points on this clonotype: Being one base from a much bigger clone, this may be a read error. The J gene is TRBJ2-7, the V gene TRBV15; D ambiguous. CDR1 is LNHNV, CDR2 YYDKDF, per germline (reference sequence). The CDR3 consists of 14 residues. The CDR3 bases are TGTGGCACCAGTCCGCGACAAGGATCTTCGGAGCAGTACTTC. It specifies CGTSPRQGSSEQYF.

In its sample, this clonotype was seen a few times. The V call is TRBV6-5, the J call TRBJ2-1; no clear D gene. The CDR3 runs to 12 residues. Germline CDR1 and CDR2: MNHEY and SVGAGI. V dropped 4 bases and J dropped 8 bases, with 9 bases sitting between them. The CDR3 DNA is TGTGCCAGCAGTTCCGGCTCCTATGAGCAGTTCTTC. Protein sequence: CASSSGSYEQFF.

This clonotype was observed a few times. This rearrangement joins TRBV11-2 to TRBJ2-3; a weak D match, TRBD2 (6 bases). V dropped 7 bases and J dropped 3 bases, with 17 bases sitting between them. Germline V CDR1 and CDR2: SGHAT, FQNNGV. There are 15 residues in the CDR3. The CDR3 sequence is CASIPPGGETDTQYF. Written as DNA, the CDR3 is TGTGCCAGCATCCCACCCGGGGGAGAGACAGATACGCAGTATTTT.

The rearrangement links TRBV7-2 to TRBJ2-1; no clear D. From germline, CDR1 is SGHTA and CDR2 FQGNSA. The CDR3 is 16 amino acids. The V end lost 5 bases, the J end lost 4 bases, and 18 bases lay between the germline ends. CDR3 in amino acids: CASSPLPGSAYNEQFF. CDR3 bases: TGTGCCAGCAGCCCCCTCCCGGGTTCCGCTTACAATGAGCAGTTCTTC. Full variable domain (missing parts from reference TRBV7-2 and TRBJ2-1): GAGVSQSPSNKVTEKGKDVELRCDPISGHTALYWYRQSLGQGLEFLIYFQGNSAPDKSGLPSDRFSAERTGGSVSTLTIQRTQQEDSAVYLCASSPLPGSAYNEQFFGPGTRLTVL.

This clonotype was recorded at least ten times. This sequence joins TRBV3-1 and TRBJ2-3; D is undetermined. The CDR3 length is 14 residues. In germline, CDR1 is LGHDT, CDR2 YNNKEL (reference sequence). Trimming stripped 0 bases from V and 1 base from J, with 5 bases between. CDR3 nucleotides: TGTGCCAGCAGCCAAGAAAGCGGCACAGATACGCAGTATTTT. Translation: CASSQESGTDTQYF.

The sample holds many counts of this clonotype. CDR3 nucleotides: TGCAGCGCGGGACAGCCTTACAATGAGCAGTTCTTC. Its protein is CSAGQPYNEQFF. The chain is built from TRBV29-1 and TRBJ2-1; TRBD1 aligns across 7 bases. Germline V gene sequence: CDR1 SQVTM, CDR2 ANQGSEA. Trimming removed 7 bases from V and 4 bases from J; junction bases left unmatched: 4. The CDR3 has 12 residues.

V and J are TRBV12-3 or TRBV12-4 and TRBJ2-7, with TRBD2 as a possible D gene (6 bases). The CDR3 spans 16 residues. V was clipped by 2 bases and J by 6 bases, with 20 bases between them. The CDR3 region has the DNA TGTGCCAGCAGTTTAAGCCCTTCCGGGATCGGGGGCGAGCAGTACTTC. Protein: CASSLSPSGIGGEQYF.

This clonotype was recorded a few times. The gene calls are TRBV20-1 and TRBJ2-7, with D possibly being TRBD1 (5 bases). Trimming pared 8 bases from V and 1 base from J, leaving 12 bases between. The CDR3 contains 12 residues. CDR1 and CDR2 from the germline V gene are DFQATT and SNEGSKA (reference sequence). The CDR3 DNA reads TGCAGTACAATCACAGGTTCCTACGAGCAGTACTTC. It yields the protein CSTITGSYEQYF.

This clonotype was found a few times. V and J are TRBV7-7 and TRBJ2-1; perhaps TRBD2 as D (5 bases). CDR1 is SSHAT, CDR2 FNYEAQ, per germline (reference sequence). This CDR3 has 17 amino acids. V lost 3 bases, J lost 0 bases, and 15 bases lay in between. The DNA for the CDR3 is TGTGCCAGCAGCTTGGCGCCCCGGGATTCCTCCTACAATGAGCAGTTCTTC. This codes for CASSLAPRDSSYNEQFF.

The chain joins TRBV5-6 to TRBJ2-7, with D possibly being TRBD1 or TRBD2 (6 bases each). The CDR3 covers 17 residues. Germline V CDR1 and CDR2: SGHDT, YYEEEE. V was pared by 0 bases and J by 3 bases, with 19 bases between. CDR3: CASSLGGAAARGYEQYF. CDR3 sequence (DNA): TGTGCCAGCAGCTTGGGGGGGGCGGCAGCTAGAGGCTACGAGCAGTACTTC.

This clonotype was counted between two and nine times. This chain connects TRBV25-1 to TRBJ2-1; D not certain. V dropped 5 bases and J dropped 11 bases, with 13 bases sitting between them. The length of the CDR3 is 12 residues. Germline CDR1 is MGHDK and CDR2 is SYGVNS. CDR3 sequence (DNA): TGTGCCAGCAGTCAAGATCCGAAACAGCAGTTCTTC. The encoded protein is CASSQDPKQQFF.

This clonotype was counted ten times or more. This CDR3 reads CASSSTVSGELFF. DNA of the CDR3: TGTGCCAGCAGTAGCACGGTCTCCGGGGAGCTGTTTTTT. The chain combines TRBV12-3 or TRBV12-4 with TRBJ2-2; D remains unclear. V lost 5 bases and J 6 bases, leaving 10 bases between the germline ends. CDR3 length equals 13 residues.

The V and J genes are TRBV5-1 and TRBJ2-2; 10 nucleotides line up with TRBD2. Germline values: CDR1 SGHRS, CDR2 YFSETQ. Trimming took 2 bases from V and 6 from J; bases not matched to a gene: 4. The CDR3 runs 15 residues. CDR3 sequence reads: CASSLAGGPAGELFF. DNA for the CDR3: TGCGCCAGCAGCTTAGCGGGAGGGCCGGCCGGGGAGCTGTTTTTT.

This clonotype has a count of ten or more. The V call is TRBV6-5, the J call TRBJ1-2; the D is unclear. Trimming took off 2 bases at V and 5 bases at J, with 12 bases between the two ends. This CDR3 is built from 14 residues. Germline CDR1 and CDR2: MNHEY and SVGAGI. CDR3 nucleotides: TGTGCCAGCAGTTACGACCGCAGCGGGTATGGCTACACCTTC. It codes for CASSYDRSGYGYTF.

This clonotype has ten or more counts. The chain carries TRBV29-1 and TRBJ2-1; 10 bases are a match to TRBD2. The germline V gene has CDR1 SQVTM and CDR2 ANQGSEA. The CDR3 has 12 residues. V shed 7 bases, J shed 14 bases, and the junction held 11 bases outside the gene matches. This chain's CDR3 is CSARAGGPSEFF. The CDR3 nucleotides are TGCAGCGCGAGAGCGGGAGGGCCCTCCGAGTTCTTC.